This T cell receptor beta chain was sequenced in a study of PD-1 blockade in classical Hodgkin lymphoma. Time point indicated: cycle 4 day 1 (C4D1), after less than seven weeks of nivolumab. There was relapse after autologous stem cell transplantation in every patient, and there was variation in brentuximab vedotin exposure. This clone was picked up a small number of times. The antigen is not known. Data came from immunoSEQ multiplex PCR; TCRdb stores just in-frame clones and leaves some out. The table has roughly 90,000 clones, 83% seen once; the top ten hold 15% to 20%. Trimming took 0 bases from V and 9 from J, leaving 12 bases between them. Germline V lookup: CDR1 LNHNV, CDR2 YYDKDF (reference sequence). CDR3 size: 14 residues. Regarding the study as a whole: By cycle point C4D1, TCR diversity had risen significantly in CD4+ cells (but not CD8+ cells).

The sample consisted of peripheral blood mononuclear cells (PBMCs), taken before the fourth cycle of nivolumab. V and J are TRBV15 and TRBJ2-1; D unclear. The sequence derives from a human donor with classical Hodgkin lymphoma. CDR3 amino acids: CATSRDPVGAEQFF. In DNA form, the CDR3 reads TGTGCCACCAGCAGAGATCCCGTCGGTGCTGAGCAGTTCTTC.